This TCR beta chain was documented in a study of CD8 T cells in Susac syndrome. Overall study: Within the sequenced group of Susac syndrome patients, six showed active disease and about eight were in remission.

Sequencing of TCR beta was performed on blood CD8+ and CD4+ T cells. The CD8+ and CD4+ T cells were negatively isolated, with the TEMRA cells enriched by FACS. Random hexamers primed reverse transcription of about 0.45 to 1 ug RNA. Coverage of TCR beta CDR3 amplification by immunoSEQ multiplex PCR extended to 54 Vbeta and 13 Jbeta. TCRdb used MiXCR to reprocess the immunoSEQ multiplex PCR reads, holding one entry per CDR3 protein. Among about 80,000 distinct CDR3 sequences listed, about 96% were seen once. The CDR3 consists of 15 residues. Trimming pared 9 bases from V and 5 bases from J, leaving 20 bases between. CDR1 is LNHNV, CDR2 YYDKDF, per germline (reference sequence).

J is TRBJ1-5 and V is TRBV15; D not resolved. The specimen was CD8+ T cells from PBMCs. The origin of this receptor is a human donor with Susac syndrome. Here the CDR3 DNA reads TGTGCCACGCAAACCAATAAGGGAATGGATCAGCCCCAGCATTTT. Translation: CATQTNKGMDQPQHF.